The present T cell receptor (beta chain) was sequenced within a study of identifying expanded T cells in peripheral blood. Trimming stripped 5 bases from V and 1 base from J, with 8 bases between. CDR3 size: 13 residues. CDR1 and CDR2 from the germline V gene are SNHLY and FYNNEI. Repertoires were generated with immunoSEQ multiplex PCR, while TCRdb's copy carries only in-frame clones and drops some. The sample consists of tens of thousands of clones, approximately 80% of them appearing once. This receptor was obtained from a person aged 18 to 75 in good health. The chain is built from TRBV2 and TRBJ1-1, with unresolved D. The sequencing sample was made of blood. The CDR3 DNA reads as TGTGCCAGCAGTCTGGCCTGGAACACTGAAGCTTTCTTT. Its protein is CASSLAWNTEAFF.